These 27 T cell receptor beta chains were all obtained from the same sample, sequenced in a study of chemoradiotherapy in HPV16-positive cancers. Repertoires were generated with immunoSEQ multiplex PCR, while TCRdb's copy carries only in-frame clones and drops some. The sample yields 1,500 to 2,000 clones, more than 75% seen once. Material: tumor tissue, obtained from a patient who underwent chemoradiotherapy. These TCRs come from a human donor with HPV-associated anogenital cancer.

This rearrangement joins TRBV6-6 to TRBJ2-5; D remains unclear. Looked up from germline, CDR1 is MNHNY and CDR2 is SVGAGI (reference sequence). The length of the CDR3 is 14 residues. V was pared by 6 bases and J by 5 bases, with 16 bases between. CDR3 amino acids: CASSLFDRHETQYF. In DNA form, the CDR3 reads TGTGCCAGCAGCCTATTCGACCGACATGAGACCCAGTACTTC.

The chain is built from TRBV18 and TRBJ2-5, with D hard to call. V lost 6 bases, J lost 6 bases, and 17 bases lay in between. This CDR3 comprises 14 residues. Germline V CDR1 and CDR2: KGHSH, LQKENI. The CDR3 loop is CASSPPTRAKTQYF. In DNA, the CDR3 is TGTGCCAGCTCCCCCCCGACGAGAGCGAAGACCCAGTACTTC.

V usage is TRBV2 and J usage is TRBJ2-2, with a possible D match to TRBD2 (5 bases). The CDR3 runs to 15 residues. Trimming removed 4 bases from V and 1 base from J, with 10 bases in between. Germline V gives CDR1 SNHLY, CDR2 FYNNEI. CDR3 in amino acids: CASSGRGMNTGELFF. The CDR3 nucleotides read TGTGCCAGCAGTGGTCGGGGTATGAACACCGGGGAGCTGTTTTTT.

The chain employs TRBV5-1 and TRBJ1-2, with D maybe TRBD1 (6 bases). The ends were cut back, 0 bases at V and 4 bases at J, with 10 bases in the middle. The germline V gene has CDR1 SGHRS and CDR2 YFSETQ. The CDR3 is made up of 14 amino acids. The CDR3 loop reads CASSLGTDVYGYTF. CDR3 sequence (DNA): TGCGCCAGCAGCTTGGGGACAGACGTCTATGGCTACACCTTC.

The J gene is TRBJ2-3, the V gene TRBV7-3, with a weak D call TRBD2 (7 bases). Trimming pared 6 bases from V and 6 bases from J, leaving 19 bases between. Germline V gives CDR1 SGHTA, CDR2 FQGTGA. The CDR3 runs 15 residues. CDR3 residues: CASSPLGGGFDTQYF. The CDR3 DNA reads TGTGCCAGCAGTCCCCTGGGGGGGGGCTTTGATACGCAGTATTTT.

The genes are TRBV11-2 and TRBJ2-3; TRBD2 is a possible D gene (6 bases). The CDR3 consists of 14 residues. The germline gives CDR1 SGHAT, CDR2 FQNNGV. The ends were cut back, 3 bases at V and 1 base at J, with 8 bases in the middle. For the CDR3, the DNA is TGTGCCAGCAGCTTGGGCGGGGGCACAGATACGCAGTATTTT. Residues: CASSLGGGTDTQYF.

DNA of the CDR3: TGTGCCAGCAGCTTGACGTCGAGGGAGTCACCCCTCCACTTT. This encodes CASSLTSRESPLHF. This rearrangement joins TRBV11-1 to TRBJ1-6; D not resolved. This CDR3 has 14 amino acids. Trimming stripped 3 bases from V and 10 bases from J, with 13 bases between. Germline CDR1 is SGHAT and CDR2 is FQDESV (reference sequence). The full variable domain, with the rest looked up from reference TRBV11-1 and TRBJ1-6, is EAEVAQSPRYKITEKSQAVAFWCDPISGHATLYWYRQILGQGPELLVQFQDESVVDDSQLPKDRFSAERLKGVDSTLKIQPAELGDSAMYLCASSLTSRESPLHFGNGTRLTVT.

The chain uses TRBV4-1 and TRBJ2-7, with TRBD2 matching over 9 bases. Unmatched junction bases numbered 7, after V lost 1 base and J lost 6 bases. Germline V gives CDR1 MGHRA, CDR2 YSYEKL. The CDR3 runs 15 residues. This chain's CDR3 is CASSQGELAGFEQYF. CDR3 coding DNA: TGCGCCAGCAGCCAAGGTGAACTAGCGGGCTTCGAGCAGTACTTC.

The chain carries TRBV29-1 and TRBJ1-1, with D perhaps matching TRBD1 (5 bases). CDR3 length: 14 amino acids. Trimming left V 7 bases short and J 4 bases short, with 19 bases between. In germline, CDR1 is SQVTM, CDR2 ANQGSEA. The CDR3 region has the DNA TGCAGCGCCGACCAGGGTTTCGGTGGCACTGAAGCTTTCTTT. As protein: CSADQGFGGTEAFF.

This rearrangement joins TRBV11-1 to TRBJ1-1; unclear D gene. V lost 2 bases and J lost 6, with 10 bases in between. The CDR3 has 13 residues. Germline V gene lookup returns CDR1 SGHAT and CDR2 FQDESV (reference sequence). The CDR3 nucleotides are TGTGCCAGCAGCTTACTGCACGGGTCTGAAGCTTTCTTT. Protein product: CASSLLHGSEAFF.

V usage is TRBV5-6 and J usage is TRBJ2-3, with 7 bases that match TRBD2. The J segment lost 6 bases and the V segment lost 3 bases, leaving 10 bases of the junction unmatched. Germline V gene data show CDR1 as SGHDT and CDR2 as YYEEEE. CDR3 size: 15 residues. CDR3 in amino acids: CASSSSGTTTDTQYF. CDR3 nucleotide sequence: TGTGCCAGCAGCTCCTCCGGGACTACCACGGATACGCAGTATTTT.

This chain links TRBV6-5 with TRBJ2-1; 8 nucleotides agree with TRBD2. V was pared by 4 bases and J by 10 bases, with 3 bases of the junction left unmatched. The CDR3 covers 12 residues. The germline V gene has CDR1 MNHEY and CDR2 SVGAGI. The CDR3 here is CASSLAGREQFF. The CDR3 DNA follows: TGTGCCAGCAGTTTAGCGGGACGAGAGCAGTTCTTC.

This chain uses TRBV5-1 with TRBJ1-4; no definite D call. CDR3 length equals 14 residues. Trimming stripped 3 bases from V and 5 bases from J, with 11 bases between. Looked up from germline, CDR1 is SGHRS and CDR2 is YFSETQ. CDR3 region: CASSYQSQNEKLFF. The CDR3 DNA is TGCGCCAGCAGCTACCAGTCCCAAAATGAAAAACTGTTTTTT.

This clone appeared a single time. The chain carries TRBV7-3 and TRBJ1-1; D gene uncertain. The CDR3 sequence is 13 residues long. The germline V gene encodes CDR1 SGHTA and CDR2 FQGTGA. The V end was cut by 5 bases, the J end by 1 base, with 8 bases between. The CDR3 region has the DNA TGTGCCAGCAGCGCCGAGCAGAACACTGAAGCTTTCTTT. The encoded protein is CASSAEQNTEAFF.

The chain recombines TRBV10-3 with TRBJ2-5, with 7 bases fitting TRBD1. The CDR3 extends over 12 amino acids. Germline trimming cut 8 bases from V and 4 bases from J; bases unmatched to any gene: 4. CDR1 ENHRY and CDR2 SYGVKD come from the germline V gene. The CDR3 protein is CAIRDSRETQYF. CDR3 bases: TGTGCCATCCGGGACAGCAGAGAGACCCAGTACTTC.

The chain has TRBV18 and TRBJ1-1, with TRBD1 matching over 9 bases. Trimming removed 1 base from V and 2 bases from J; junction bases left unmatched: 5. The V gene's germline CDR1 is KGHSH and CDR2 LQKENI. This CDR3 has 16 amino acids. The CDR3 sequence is CASSPLNRGQNTEAFF. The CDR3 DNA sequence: TGTGCCAGCTCACCACTGAACAGGGGGCAAAACACTGAAGCTTTCTTT.

The CDR3 sequence is CASSPSRRGTGNTIYF. CDR3 coding DNA: TGCGCCAGCAGCCCATCTCGGAGGGGGACCGGAAACACCATATATTTT. The chain recombines TRBV4-1 with TRBJ1-3; TRBD1 might be the D (6 bases). Germline CDR1 MGHRA, CDR2 YSYEKL. This CDR3 has 16 residues. The ends were cut back, 4 bases at V and 4 bases at J, with 17 bases in the middle.

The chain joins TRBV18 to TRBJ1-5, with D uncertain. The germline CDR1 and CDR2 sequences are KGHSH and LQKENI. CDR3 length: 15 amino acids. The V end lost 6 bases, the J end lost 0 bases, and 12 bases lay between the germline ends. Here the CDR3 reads CASSPEGNSNQPQHF. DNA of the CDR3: TGTGCCAGCTCCCCCGAAGGCAATAGCAATCAGCCCCAGCATTTT. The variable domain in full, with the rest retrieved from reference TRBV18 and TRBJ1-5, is NAGVMQNPRHLVRRRGQEARLRCSPMKGHSHVYWYRQLPEEGLKFMVYLQKENIIDESGMPKERFSAEFPKEGPSILRIQQVVRGDSAAYFCASSPEGNSNQPQHFGDGTRLSIL.

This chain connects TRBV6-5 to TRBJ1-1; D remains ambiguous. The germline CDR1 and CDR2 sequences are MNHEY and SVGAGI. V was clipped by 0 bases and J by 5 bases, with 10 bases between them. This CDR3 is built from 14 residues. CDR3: CASSYSRVGTEAFF. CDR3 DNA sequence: TGTGCCAGCAGTTACTCTAGGGTGGGGACTGAAGCTTTCTTT.

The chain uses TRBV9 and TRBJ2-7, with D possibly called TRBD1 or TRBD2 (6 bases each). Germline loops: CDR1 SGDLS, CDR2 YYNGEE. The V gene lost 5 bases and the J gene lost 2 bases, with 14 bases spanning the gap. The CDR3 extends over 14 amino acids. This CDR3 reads CASSKAGHPYEQYF. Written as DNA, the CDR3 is TGTGCCAGCAGTAAGGCGGGACATCCCTACGAGCAGTACTTC.

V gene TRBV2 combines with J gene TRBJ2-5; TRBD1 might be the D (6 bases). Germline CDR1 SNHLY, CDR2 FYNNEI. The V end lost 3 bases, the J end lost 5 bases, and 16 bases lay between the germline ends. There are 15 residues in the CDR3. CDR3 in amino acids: CASSESPGHIETQYF. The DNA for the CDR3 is TGTGCCAGCAGTGAGAGTCCGGGACATATCGAGACCCAGTACTTC. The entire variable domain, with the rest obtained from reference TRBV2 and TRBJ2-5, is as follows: EPEVTQTPSHQVTQMGQEVILRCVPISNHLYFYWYRQILGQKVEFLVSFYNNEISEKSEIFDDQFSVERPDGSNFTLKIRSTKLEDSAMYFCASSESPGHIETQYFGPGTRLLVL.

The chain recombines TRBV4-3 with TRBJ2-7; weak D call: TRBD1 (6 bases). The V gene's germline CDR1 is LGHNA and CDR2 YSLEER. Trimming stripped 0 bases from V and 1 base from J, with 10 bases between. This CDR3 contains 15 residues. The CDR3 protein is CASSQDVGQSYEQYF. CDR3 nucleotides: TGCGCCAGCAGCCAAGATGTCGGACAGTCCTACGAGCAGTACTTC.

CDR3 region: CASSLTGSTEAFF. The CDR3 coding sequence is TGTGCCAGCTCACTGACAGGGTCAACTGAAGCTTTCTTT. The V call is TRBV18, the J call TRBJ1-1, with 7 positions matching TRBD1. Germline trimming cut 4 bases from V and 5 bases from J; bases unmatched to any gene: 4. The CDR3 runs 13 residues. Germline CDR1 KGHSH, CDR2 LQKENI.

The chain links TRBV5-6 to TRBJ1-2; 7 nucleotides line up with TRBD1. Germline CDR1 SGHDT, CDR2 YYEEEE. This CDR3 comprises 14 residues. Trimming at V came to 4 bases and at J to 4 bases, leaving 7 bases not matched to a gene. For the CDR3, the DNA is TGTGCCAGCAGCAGACAGGGACGGACCTATGGCTACACCTTC. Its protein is CASSRQGRTYGYTF. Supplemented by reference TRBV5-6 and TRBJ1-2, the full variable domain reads DAGVTQSPTHLIKTRGQQVTLRCSPKSGHDTVSWYQQALGQGPQFIFQYYEEEERQRGNFPDRFSGHQFPNYSSELNVNALLLGDSALYLCASSRQGRTYGYTFGSGTRLTVV.

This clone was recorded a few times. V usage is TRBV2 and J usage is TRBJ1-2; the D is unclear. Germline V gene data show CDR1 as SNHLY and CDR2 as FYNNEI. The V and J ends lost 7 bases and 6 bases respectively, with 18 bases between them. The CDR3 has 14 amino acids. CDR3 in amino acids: CASTVNEDDHGYTF. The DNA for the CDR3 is TGTGCCAGCACTGTTAACGAGGACGATCATGGCTACACCTTC.

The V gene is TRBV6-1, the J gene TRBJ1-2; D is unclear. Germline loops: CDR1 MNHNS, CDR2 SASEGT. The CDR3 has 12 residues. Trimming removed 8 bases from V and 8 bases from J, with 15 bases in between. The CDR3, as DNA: TGTGCCAGCGGGGAAGGTGTACGCGGCTACACCTTC. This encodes CASGEGVRGYTF.

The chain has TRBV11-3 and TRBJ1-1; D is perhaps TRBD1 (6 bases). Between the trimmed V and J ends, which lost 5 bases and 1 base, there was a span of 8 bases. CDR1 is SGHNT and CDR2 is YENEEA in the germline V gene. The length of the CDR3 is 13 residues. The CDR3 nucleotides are TGTGCCAGCAGCGCGGGACAGAACACTGAAGCTTTCTTT. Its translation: CASSAGQNTEAFF.